These T cell receptor beta chains were read from a single sample in a study of blood T cell repertoires in COVID-19. Only in-frame clones appear in the TCRdb table, and some are missing; sequencing was by immunoSEQ multiplex PCR. The sample comprises some 180,000 clones, 80% of which are singletons, and around 14% rests with the top ten. The sample was PBMCs or T cells enriched from blood (not recorded which). Every receptor here comes from a man between 60 and 75 years old who had been exposed to COVID-19. Each CDR3 is given with its conserved first and last residue. A D gene is named only where the DNA matches it firmly. Size is omitted from some rows. Given values are once, few, many or a class for expanded clones.

D: TRBD1
size: NA
J: TRBJ2-7
V: TRBV3-1/TRBV3-2
DNA: TGTGCCAGCAGCCTCATTGACAGGGTCTACGAGCAGTACTTC
CDR3: CASSLIDRVYEQYF

D: TRBD2
size: NA
J: TRBJ2-1
V: TRBV7-8
DNA: TGTGCCAGCAGCTTAGTTTTCTTAGCGGGAGCGTACAATGAGCAGTTCTTC
CDR3: CASSLVFLAGAYNEQFF

D: NA
size: NA
J: TRBJ2-7
V: TRBV21-1
DNA: TGTGCCAGCAGCAAAGCGCCGGACAGGGGATGCTACGAGCAGTACTTC
CDR3: CASSKAPDRGCYEQYF

D: TRBD1
size: NA
J: TRBJ2-7
V: TRBV28
DNA: TGTGCCAGCAGTCCCCGGACAGGGTCCTACGAGCAGTACTTC
CDR3: CASSPRTGSYEQYF

D: TRBD2
size: NA
J: TRBJ2-7
V: TRBV7-3
DNA: TGTGCCAGCAGCTTAGCGGCGGGAGGGACCTACGAGCAGTACTTC
CDR3: CASSLAAGGTYEQYF

D: NA
size: NA
J: TRBJ1-5
V: TRBV25-1
DNA: TGTGCCAGCACGCCGGGTCCTAGCAATCAGCCCCAGCATTTT
CDR3: CASTPGPSNQPQHF

D: NA
size: NA
J: TRBJ2-1
V: TRBV9
DNA: TGTGCCAGCAGCGTTGCGACTAGTAATCCAGAGCAGTTCTTC
CDR3: CASSVATSNPEQFF

D: TRBD2
size: many
J: TRBJ2-2
V: TRBV13
DNA: TGTGCCAGCAGCACCCTCGGACTAGCGGAGACCCTAGGGGCCGGGGAGCTGTTTTTT
CDR3: CASSTLGLAETLGAGELFF

D: TRBD1
size: NA
J: TRBJ1-6
V: TRBV9
DNA: TGTGCCAGCAGTGATAGGGACAGCGGCCCTTCACCCCTCCACTTT
CDR3: CASSDRDSGPSPLHF

D: NA
size: NA
J: TRBJ1-1
V: TRBV11-3
DNA: TGTGCCAGCAGCTTAGCTGGGGGGGCGAACACTGAAGCTTTCTTT
CDR3: CASSLAGGANTEAFF

D: TRBD2
size: NA
J: TRBJ2-7
V: TRBV18
DNA: TGTGCCAGCTCACCTCTTGGGAGGGTCCACGAGCAGTACTTC
CDR3: CASSPLGRVHEQYF

D: TRBD1
size: NA
J: TRBJ1-4
V: TRBV30
DNA: TGTGCCTCGAAGGCAGGGGGCTCAAGTGAAAAACTGTTTTTT
CDR3: CASKAGGSSEKLFF

D: NA
size: NA
J: TRBJ2-7
V: TRBV7-2
DNA: TGTGCCAGCAGCCTTAGGACAGGGGGTTATAGCGGGAGGGCCTACGAGCAGTACTTC
CDR3: CASSLRTGGYSGRAYEQYF

D: NA
size: NA
J: TRBJ1-2
V: TRBV25-1
DNA: TGTGCCAGCAGCCCGGGATACTATGGCTACACCTTC
CDR3: CASSPGYYGYTF

D: NA
size: NA
J: TRBJ2-7
V: TRBV2
DNA: TGTGCCAGCAGGGAAGGGAGTTACGAGCAGTACTTC
CDR3: CASREGSYEQYF

D: NA
size: NA
J: TRBJ2-1
V: TRBV5-6
DNA: TGTGCCAGCAGCTTGGCCGGGGGTAAAAGAACATCCAATGAGCAGTTCTTC
CDR3: CASSLAGGKRTSNEQFF

D: TRBD2
size: NA
J: TRBJ2-1
V: TRBV28
DNA: TGTGCCAGCACCACCGGGGGGGCGTTGTTGGGTGAGCAGTTCTTC
CDR3: CASTTGGALLGEQFF

D: TRBD2
size: NA
J: TRBJ2-7
V: TRBV30
DNA: TGTGCCTGGAGCCCATGGGGGGGTGGCGAGCAGTACTTC
CDR3: CAWSPWGGGEQYF

D: TRBD1
size: NA
J: TRBJ1-5
V: TRBV2
DNA: TGTGCCAGCAGGAAGGGGACAGCTAATCAGCCCCAGCATTTT
CDR3: CASRKGTANQPQHF

D: NA
size: few
J: TRBJ2-1
V: TRBV5-1
DNA: TGCGCCAGCAGCGCGGGGACCAACAATGAGCAGTTCTTC
CDR3: CASSAGTNNEQFF

D: NA
size: NA
J: TRBJ1-2
V: TRBV7-2
DNA: TGTGCCAGCAGTGGCCAGTACTATGGCTACACCTTC
CDR3: CASSGQYYGYTF

D: NA
size: NA
J: TRBJ1-2
V: TRBV10-3
DNA: TGTGCCATCAGTGAGATCGGACAGAACTATGGCTACACCTTC
CDR3: CAISEIGQNYGYTF

D: TRBD2
size: NA
J: TRBJ2-2
V: TRBV30
DNA: TGTGCCTGGAGTGTACTAGCGGGAGTGACCACCGGGGAGCTGTTTTTT
CDR3: CAWSVLAGVTTGELFF

D: NA
size: NA
J: TRBJ2-5
V: TRBV5-6
DNA: TGTGCCAGCAGCTTGGTTCCGTACCAAGAGACCCAGTACTTC
CDR3: CASSLVPYQETQYF

D: TRBD2
size: NA
J: TRBJ2-1
V: TRBV9
DNA: TGTGCCAGCAGCGTTGGGGGACTAGCGGGCAATGAGCAGTTCTTC
CDR3: CASSVGGLAGNEQFF

D: TRBD2
size: NA
J: TRBJ2-3
V: TRBV7-3
DNA: TGTGCCAGCAGCCCCCCGGGACTACAAGATACGCAGTATTTT
CDR3: CASSPPGLQDTQYF

D: TRBD1
size: NA
J: TRBJ2-2
V: TRBV6-5
DNA: TGTGCCAGCAGTTCCCCCGGGACAGGGAACACCGGGGAGCTGTTTTTT
CDR3: CASSSPGTGNTGELFF

D: NA
size: NA
J: TRBJ1-1
V: TRBV15
DNA: TGTGCCACCAGCACCCCCCCGAGGTCCGTCCGAGGAGCTTTCTTT
CDR3: CATSTPPRSVRGAFF

D: TRBD2
size: NA
J: TRBJ2-4
V: TRBV18
DNA: TGTGCCAGCTCACCGACTAGCGGGAGAGACATTCAGTACTTC
CDR3: CASSPTSGRDIQYF

D: NA
size: NA
J: TRBJ1-6
V: TRBV27
DNA: TGTGCCAGCAGTTTATACCGGCAGGCGAACCCTTATAATTCACCCCTCCACTTT
CDR3: CASSLYRQANPYNSPLHF

D: NA
size: NA
J: TRBJ1-1
V: TRBV12-5
DNA: TGTGCTAGTGGTTTGGTATACATGGCTGAAGCTTTCTTT
CDR3: CASGLVYMAEAFF

D: TRBD1
size: NA
J: TRBJ2-5
V: TRBV19
DNA: TGTGCCAGTAGGGAGACAGGGGACCGCCAAGAGACCCAGTACTTC
CDR3: CASRETGDRQETQYF

D: NA
size: NA
J: TRBJ1-1
V: TRBV6-5
DNA: TGTGCCAGCAGTACCATCCGGGGAGAGAACACTGAAGCTTTCTTT
CDR3: CASSTIRGENTEAFF

D: TRBD2
size: NA
J: TRBJ2-1
V: TRBV25-1
DNA: TGTGCCAGCGAAGAAGCGGGGTTCGGGGAGCAGTTCTTC
CDR3: CASEEAGFGEQFF

D: TRBD1
size: NA
J: TRBJ1-4
V: TRBV4-1
DNA: TGCGCCAGCAGCCATACTCGATTCTCGGGGACAGGGGGCGGTGGGGTAAAACTGTTTTTT
CDR3: CASSHTRFSGTGGGGVKLFF

D: NA
size: NA
J: TRBJ1-4
V: TRBV3-1/TRBV3-2
DNA: TGTGCCAGCAGCCAAGATTTTGGGGGGAGTGAAAAACTGTTTTTT
CDR3: CASSQDFGGSEKLFF

D: TRBD1
size: NA
J: TRBJ2-3
V: TRBV2
DNA: TGTGCCAGCAAGGGGGCCCCGCTGGATACGCAGTATTTT
CDR3: CASKGAPLDTQYF

D: NA
size: NA
J: TRBJ2-7
V: TRBV4-2
DNA: TGTGCCAGCAGCCGAGGCGGCTACGAGCAGTACTTC
CDR3: CASSRGGYEQYF

D: NA
size: few
J: TRBJ2-7
V: TRBV5-6
DNA: TGTGCCAGCAGCTTTATAGGTAGCCGAAGCTCCTACGAGCAGTACTTC
CDR3: CASSFIGSRSSYEQYF